This TCR beta chain was recorded in a study of tumor-infiltrating lymphocytes in primary liver carcinoma. About the research overall: Patients had primary liver carcinoma treated by surgical resection.

Turning to this clonotype: A junction end diverges from the germline sequence, so it may reflect a read error.

This CDR3 comprises 14 residues. From germline, CDR1 is SGHNT and CDR2 YYREEE (reference sequence). Extraction also yielded germline DNA, while blood RNA was obtained from unsorted whole blood. Total RNA amounting to around 530 ng was the source from which TCR beta cDNA was made with a constant-region primer. Libraries covering TCR beta were generated through three nested multiplex PCR rounds (using a slightly modified ARM-PCR). Researchers ran the first two PCR rounds for about 11 cycles each with TRBV1-TRBV30 forward primers and a C-beta reverse primer. TCRdb re-called the multiplex PCR reads through MiXCR, storing one row per CDR3 protein. The top ten clones hold approximately 9.4% of a sample with 250,000 to 400,000 distinct CDR3 sequences, approximately 60% of them seen once.

V is TRBV5-4 and J is TRBJ1-1; weak D call: TRBD1 (6 bases). The sample was peripheral blood. The clonotype was recovered from a man in his forties or fifties with primary liver carcinoma and hepatitis B virus infection. This CDR3 is CANSLQGWNTEAFF. As DNA, the CDR3 is TGTGCCAACAGCTTGCAGGGGTGGAACACTGAAGCTTTCTTT.